This TCR beta chain is from a study of CXCR3-negative and CXCR3-positive naive CD8 T cells. Regarding this clonotype: Its target is not known.

This CDR3 contains 13 residues. The germline CDR1 and CDR2 sequences are DFQATT and SNEGSKA (reference sequence). General observations from the study: The study found more hydrophobic TRB CDR3s in CXCR3-positive naive cells than in CXCR3-negative naive cells.

All TRB cDNA libraries came from 5' RACE performed with UMI labels. With the 5' RACE reads reprocessed, TCRdb shows one record per CDR3 protein and no DNA. The sample totals 150,000 to 180,000 distinct CDR3 sequences. The sequencing input was naive CXCR3+ CD8+ T cells from blood. Subset indicated: CD45RO-CCR7+CD27+CD95- naive CD8+ T cells expressing CXCR3 (TNR3+). J is TRBJ2-2 and V is TRBV20-1. The receptor comes from a human donor in good health. Some clones in this sample may be carry-over from other donors' samples. The CDR3 sequence: CSATGVNTGELFF.